These 21 T cell receptor beta chains share one sample of origin, sequenced in a study of blood T cell repertoires in COVID-19. Profiled with immunoSEQ multiplex PCR; TCRdb holds only in-frame clones, not every one. The repertoire holds about 260,000 clones, roughly 86% seen once, with around 2.1% in the top ten. The sequenced sample consisted of PBMCs or T cells enriched from blood (not recorded which). The receptor source for this set is a woman between 45 and 60 years old who had recovered from COVID-19.

The CDR3 here is CASSVDRGASYEQYF. Written as DNA, the CDR3 is TGTGCCAGCAGCGTCGACAGGGGTGCCAGCTACGAGCAGTACTTC. The genes are TRBV9 and TRBJ2-7, with 8 nucleotides matching TRBD1. The V and J ends lost 2 bases and 3 bases, in that order; junction bases with no gene match: 7. This CDR3 region has 15 residues. Germline-derived CDR1 and CDR2 are SGDLS and YYNGEE.

The chain joins TRBV2 to TRBJ2-4; TRBD1 matches at 8 bases. The CDR3 loop spans 15 amino acids. Germline trimming cut 6 bases from V and 9 bases from J; bases unmatched to any gene: 13. CDR1 and CDR2 from the germline V gene are SNHLY and FYNNEI. The CDR3 nucleotides read TGTGCCAGCAGCCAGACCCAGGGGGCGCGAGGCATTCAGTACTTC. Translation: CASSQTQGARGIQYF.

The chain couples TRBV2 to TRBJ1-6; D is unclear. The CDR3 extends over 12 amino acids. Germline V gene sequence: CDR1 SNHLY, CDR2 FYNNEI. The V and J ends lost 6 bases and 6 bases respectively, with 6 bases between them. CDR3 bases: TGTGCCAGCAGGGGAGGTAATTCACCCCTCCACTTT. It yields the protein CASRGGNSPLHF.

The chain employs TRBV6-5 and TRBJ1-6; D call uncertain. Trimming cost V 6 bases and J 7 bases, with 10 bases left between them. The CDR3 contains 13 residues. The germline V gene encodes CDR1 MNHEY and CDR2 SVGAGI. CDR3 coding DNA: TGTGCCAGCAGGGTGCAACTAAATTCACCCCTCCACTTT. Encoded protein: CASRVQLNSPLHF.

The rearrangement links TRBV6-5 to TRBJ1-2, with TRBD1 matching 7 bases. Looked up from germline, CDR1 is MNHEY and CDR2 is SVGAGI. This CDR3 region has 15 residues. V gave up 5 bases and J gave up 4 bases; unmatched junction bases: 10. The CDR3 nucleotides are TGTGCCAGCAGTACCCAGGGACAGACACGCTATGGCTACACCTTC. It codes for CASSTQGQTRYGYTF.

This chain uses TRBV7-8 with TRBJ2-3, with D tentatively TRBD2 (6 bases). Trimming left V 4 bases short and J 3 bases short, with 17 bases between. The CDR3 runs to 16 residues. Germline V lookup: CDR1 SGHVS, CDR2 FQNEAQ. CDR3 region: CASSSKGTRRTDTQYF. The CDR3 DNA follows: TGTGCCAGCAGCTCAAAGGGGACTCGGCGGACAGATACGCAGTATTTT.

This chain links TRBV5-1 with TRBJ1-1, with unresolved D. V lost 3 bases and J 1 base, leaving 13 bases between the germline ends. The CDR3 sequence is 15 residues long. Germline V lookup: CDR1 SGHRS, CDR2 YFSETQ. The CDR3 DNA follows: TGCGCCAGCAGCTCCCAGGCCCCTGAGAACACTGAAGCTTTCTTT. This encodes CASSSQAPENTEAFF.

This clone appeared a few times. The V gene is TRBV28, the J gene TRBJ1-3, with TRBD1 matching 9 bases. The V and J ends lost 8 bases and 0 bases, in that order; junction bases with no gene match: 11. Per germline, CDR1 MDHEN and CDR2 SYDVKM. CDR3 size: 17 residues. CDR3 nucleotide sequence: TGTGCCAGCCTAGGGGACAGGGTTGGGGCCTCTGGAAACACCATATATTTT. It yields the protein CASLGDRVGASGNTIYF.

The chain is built from TRBV4-2 and TRBJ2-7, with 8 bases identical to TRBD2. J lost 2 bases, V lost 1 base, and 4 bases had no gene match. Germline V gene lookup returns CDR1 LGHNA and CDR2 YNFKEQ. This CDR3 has 15 residues. The DNA of the CDR3 is TGTGCCAGCAGCCAAGGGTCGGGAGGGCCCTACGAGCAGTACTTC. Residues: CASSQGSGGPYEQYF.

This rearrangement joins TRBV11-2 to TRBJ2-1; 8 nucleotides match TRBD2. The CDR3 spans 16 residues. V dropped 4 bases and J dropped 2; count of bases not matched to a gene: 7. The germline CDR1 and CDR2 sequences are SGHAT and FQNNGV. The CDR3 loop reads CASSSLAGRPYNEQFF. CDR3 DNA sequence: TGTGCCAGCAGCTCCTTAGCGGGACGACCCTACAATGAGCAGTTCTTC. The full variable domain, its missing parts supplied by reference TRBV11-2 and TRBJ2-1, is EAGVAQSPRYKIIEKRQSVAFWCNPISGHATLYWYQQILGQGPKLLIQFQNNGVVDDSQLPKDRFSAERLKGVDSTLKIQPAKLEDSAVYLCASSSLAGRPYNEQFFGPGTRLTVL.

This rearrangement joins TRBV27 to TRBJ1-1; tentatively, D is TRBD1 (5 bases). The CDR3 spans 14 residues. Per germline, CDR1 MNHEY and CDR2 SMNVEV (reference sequence). Between the trimmed V and J ends, which lost 5 bases and 5 bases, there was a span of 15 bases. This CDR3 reads CASSETGGITEAFF. The CDR3 nucleotides read TGTGCCAGCAGTGAAACAGGCGGCATAACTGAAGCTTTCTTT.

This clone was seen a handful of times. The V and J genes are TRBV2 and TRBJ2-5, with a weak D call TRBD2 (7 bases). V was clipped by 8 bases and J by 5 bases, with 15 bases between them. The V gene's germline CDR1 is SNHLY and CDR2 FYNNEI. The CDR3 loop spans 13 amino acids. In DNA form, the CDR3 reads TGTGCCAGCCATGGGGGGGCCAGGGAGACCCAGTACTTC. Protein: CASHGGARETQYF.

The gene calls are TRBV5-1 and TRBJ2-7, with 9 bases fitting TRBD2. Germline V gene lookup returns CDR1 SGHRS and CDR2 YFSETQ. The ends lost 0 bases at V and 3 bases at J; junction bases unmatched: 7. CDR3 length: 16 amino acids. The CDR3 reads CASSLDPSGADYEQYF. The CDR3 DNA follows: TGCGCCAGCAGCTTGGATCCTAGCGGGGCTGACTACGAGCAGTACTTC.

This chain joins TRBV7-8 and TRBJ2-2; the D gene is possibly TRBD1 (5 bases). The CDR3 has 15 residues. V gave up 5 bases and J gave up 0 bases, with 10 bases separating them. Germline V CDR1 and CDR2: SGHVS, FQNEAQ. The CDR3 sequence is CASSPRRANTGELFF. The CDR3, as DNA: TGTGCCAGCAGCCCCCGCAGGGCGAACACCGGGGAGCTGTTTTTT.

CDR3 coding DNA: TGCGCCAGCAGCCAAGCAGTCCCCGGGGAGCTGTTTTTT. Translating gives CASSQAVPGELFF. V and J are TRBV4-3 and TRBJ2-2; D ambiguous. CDR1 and CDR2 (germline): LGHNA, YSLEER. V was clipped by 1 base and J by 6 bases, with 6 bases between them. The CDR3 length is 13 residues.

V gene TRBV7-2 combines with J gene TRBJ2-5; TRBD2 aligns across 12 bases. V trimming: 5 bases; J trimming: 5 bases; junction bases outside the gene matches: 9. Germline assignment: CDR1 SGHTA and CDR2 FQGNSA. This CDR3 contains 16 residues. DNA for the CDR3: TGTGCCAGCAGCCAACGAGGAACTAGCGGGAGGGAGACCCAGTACTTC. This sequence encodes CASSQRGTSGRETQYF.

This chain uses TRBV29-1 with TRBJ2-7, with D tentatively TRBD2 (6 bases). The V end lost 5 bases, the J end lost 6 bases, and 8 bases lay between the germline ends. The CDR3 has 10 amino acids. Germline V gene sequence: CDR1 SQVTM, CDR2 ANQGSEA. CDR3 in amino acids: CSVLRGEQYF. CDR3 DNA sequence: TGCAGCGTTTTGCGGGGCGAGCAGTACTTC.

J is TRBJ2-2 and V is TRBV28, with 11 bases that match TRBD1. The CDR3 loop spans 17 amino acids. The J segment lost 4 bases and the V segment lost 2 bases, leaving 6 bases of the junction unmatched. Germline V gene lookup returns CDR1 MDHEN and CDR2 SYDVKM. CDR3 residues: CASSLPWTGGVTGELFF. CDR3 bases: TGTGCCAGCAGTTTACCGTGGACAGGGGGCGTCACCGGGGAGCTGTTTTTT.

This rearrangement joins TRBV30 to TRBJ1-2, with 8 bases lining up with TRBD1. Germline V lookup: CDR1 GTSNPN, CDR2 SVGIG (reference sequence). Unmatched junction bases numbered 18, after V lost 3 bases and J lost 0 bases. There are 19 residues in the CDR3. CDR3 nucleotide sequence: TGTGCCTGGAGCCGCCATCTTTATGGGACAGGTCAAGCTAACTATGGCTACACCTTC. Protein: CAWSRHLYGTGQANYGYTF.

The sample holds one count of this clone. The chain combines TRBV7-3 with TRBJ2-1; 9 bases line up with TRBD2. CDR3 length equals 16 residues. V shed 4 bases and J 4 bases; nucleotides not matched to a gene: 8. Germline V gene sequence: CDR1 SGHTA, CDR2 FQGTGA. The CDR3 sequence is CASSWLGTSRYNEQFF. CDR3 nucleotides: TGTGCCAGCAGCTGGCTCGGGACTAGCAGGTACAATGAGCAGTTCTTC.

This rearrangement joins TRBV9 to TRBJ2-3; 9 nucleotides match TRBD2. V trimming: 1 base; J trimming: 3 bases; junction bases outside the gene matches: 6. The CDR3 contains 16 residues. The germline gives CDR1 SGDLS, CDR2 YYNGEE. As DNA, the CDR3 is TGTGCCAGCAGCGTAAGACTAGCGGTACCGACAGATACGCAGTATTTT. Its translation: CASSVRLAVPTDTQYF. Full variable domain (rest looked up from reference TRBV9 and TRBJ2-3): DSGVTQTPKHLITATGQRVTLRCSPRSGDLSVYWYQQSLDQGLQFLIQYYNGEERAKGNILERFSAQQFPDLHSELNLSSLELGDSALYFCASSVRLAVPTDTQYFGPGTRLTVL.